Below are 32 T cell receptor beta chains sequenced from a single sample in a study of cytomegalovirus exposure and HLA in healthy donors. It was with 60 Vbeta and 13 Jbeta primers that the PCR ran. The table came from immunoSEQ multiplex PCR; TCRdb's copy has only in-frame clones and leaves some out. The table has 150,000 or so clones, 70% to 80% seen once. Material for sequencing was PBMCs. These receptors all come from a man aged 18 to 29 in good health and CMV-seropositive.

This chain joins TRBV4-1 and TRBJ1-5; TRBD1 agrees at 8 bases. From germline, CDR1 is MGHRA and CDR2 YSYEKL. Trimming cost V 2 bases and J 6 bases; bases outside gene matches: 3. CDR3 length: 14 residues. CDR3 amino acids: CASSQYRGGQPQHF. The CDR3 bases are TGCGCCAGCAGCCAATACAGGGGGGGTCAGCCCCAGCATTTT.

The J gene is TRBJ2-7, the V gene TRBV30; weak D call: TRBD2 (5 bases). The germline V and J ends were trimmed by 2 bases and 1 base, with 9 bases remaining between them. This CDR3 comprises 13 residues. Germline values: CDR1 GTSNPN, CDR2 SVGIG (reference sequence). The CDR3 region is CAWSSRVSYEQYF. The CDR3 region has the DNA TGTGCCTGGAGTTCGCGGGTTTCCTACGAGCAGTACTTC. The full variable domain, with the rest looked up from reference TRBV30 and TRBJ2-7, is SQTIHQWPATLVQPVGSPLSLECTVEGTSNPNLYWYRQAAGRGLQLLFYSVGIGQISSEVPQNLSASRPQDRQFILSSKKLLLSDSGFYLCAWSSRVSYEQYFGPGTRLTVT.

Only a few counts were recorded for this clone. Other DNA sequences within the sample encode an identical CDR3. The chain is built from TRBV28 and TRBJ1-6; TRBD1 might be the D (5 bases). Germline CDR1 MDHEN, CDR2 SYDVKM. Trimming took 7 bases from V and 7 from J, leaving 8 bases between them. This CDR3 region has 12 residues. The CDR3 nucleotides read TGTGCCAGCACTTCAGGGAATTCACCCCTCCACTTT. Protein product: CASTSGNSPLHF.

This rearrangement joins TRBV27 to TRBJ2-7; the D is unclear. The CDR3 covers 15 residues. The ends were cut back, 6 bases at V and 0 bases at J, with 15 bases in the middle. CDR1 and CDR2 (germline): MNHEY, SMNVEV (reference sequence). Here the CDR3 reads CASSPSGWSSYEQYF. CDR3 coding DNA: TGTGCCAGCAGCCCCTCGGGTTGGAGCTCCTACGAGCAGTACTTC.

The chain carries TRBV28 and TRBJ1-1; 9 bases align to TRBD1. After removal of 4 bases from V and 7 bases from J, the junction contained 4 bases not matched to a gene. The germline gives CDR1 MDHEN, CDR2 SYDVKM. The CDR3 extends over 13 amino acids. CDR3 protein: CASSYPDRGEAFF. Written as DNA, the CDR3 is TGTGCCAGCAGTTATCCGGACAGGGGTGAAGCTTTCTTT.

The V gene is TRBV7-9, the J gene TRBJ2-3, with D perhaps TRBD2 (5 bases). Germline CDR1 SEHNR, CDR2 FQNEAQ (reference sequence). The CDR3 is 15 amino acids. The V gene lost 2 bases and the J gene lost 5 bases, with 14 bases spanning the gap. The CDR3 DNA follows: TGTGCCAGCAGCTTAATCCGGGGTGGAGGAGATACGCAGTATTTT. This encodes CASSLIRGGGDTQYF.

The genes are TRBV4-3 and TRBJ2-3, with 7 positions matching TRBD1. Germline loops: CDR1 LGHNA, CDR2 YSLEER. The CDR3 has 17 residues. Trimming removed 4 bases from V and 6 bases from J; junction bases left unmatched: 16. The CDR3 protein is CASSRARGDSILDTQYF. The CDR3 DNA sequence: TGCGCCAGCAGCCGGGCTAGAGGGGACAGTATCCTGGATACGCAGTATTTT.

This clone occurred once. The chain employs TRBV28 and TRBJ2-5; 8 nucleotides agree with TRBD2. Trimming removed 4 bases from V and 2 bases from J; junction bases left unmatched: 6. The CDR3 consists of 15 residues. Germline CDR1 and CDR2: MDHEN and SYDVKM. The DNA for the CDR3 is TGTGCCAGCAGTTCCCCCCGCGGGGGGCAAGAGACCCAGTACTTC. Protein sequence: CASSSPRGGQETQYF.

V and J are TRBV5-1 and TRBJ2-2; 7 nucleotides line up with TRBD1. The germline gives CDR1 SGHRS, CDR2 YFSETQ. J was trimmed by 6 bases and V by 1 base; bases with no gene match: 3. This CDR3 has 14 residues. The CDR3 loop is CASSLLQGAGELFF. The CDR3 DNA sequence: TGCGCCAGCAGCTTGCTCCAGGGGGCCGGGGAGCTGTTTTTT.

This chain connects TRBV5-6 to TRBJ1-2, with 7 nucleotides matching TRBD1. CDR1 is SGHDT and CDR2 is YYEEEE in the germline V gene. J was trimmed by 4 bases and V by 2 bases; bases with no gene match: 8. The length of the CDR3 is 15 residues. CDR3 sequence (DNA): TGTGCCAGCAGCTTAGAGCGCAGGGGGGCCTATGGCTACACCTTC. It translates to CASSLERRGAYGYTF.

This chain connects TRBV19 to TRBJ2-7; D uncertain. Trimming removed 6 bases at V and 0 bases at J, with 6 bases between. This CDR3 comprises 12 residues. Germline V gene sequence: CDR1 LNHDA, CDR2 SQIVND (reference sequence). For the CDR3, the DNA is TGTGCCAGTAGGGGCCGCTCCTACGAGCAGTACTTC. Its protein product is CASRGRSYEQYF. The whole variable domain, filled in from reference TRBV19 and TRBJ2-7, reads DGGITQSPKYLFRKEGQNVTLSCEQNLNHDAMYWYRQDPGQGLRLIYYSQIVNDFQKGDIAEGYSVSREKKESFPLTVTSAQKNPTAFYLCASRGRSYEQYFGPGTRLTVT.

The chain uses TRBV2 and TRBJ2-5, with D maybe TRBD1 (6 bases). The CDR3 has 15 amino acids. Trimming removed 4 bases from V and 3 bases from J, with 15 bases in between. The germline V gene has CDR1 SNHLY and CDR2 FYNNEI. This CDR3 reads CASSGASDRKETQYF. DNA for the CDR3: TGTGCCAGCAGTGGGGCATCGGACAGAAAAGAGACCCAGTACTTC.

The V and J genes are TRBV18 and TRBJ2-2; 7 bases line up with TRBD2. Germline loops: CDR1 KGHSH, CDR2 LQKENI. Trimming at V came to 3 bases and at J to 7 bases, leaving 2 bases not matched to a gene. The CDR3 has 13 residues. CDR3 residues: CASSPRGNGELFF. The CDR3 DNA reads TGTGCCAGCTCACCGCGGGGGAACGGGGAGCTGTTTTTT.

The chain uses TRBV6-4 and TRBJ2-5; the D gene is possibly TRBD1 (6 bases). Between the trimmed V and J ends, which lost 1 base and 4 bases, there was a span of 16 bases. Germline V gene sequence: CDR1 MRHNA, CDR2 SNTAGT. This CDR3 comprises 16 residues. CDR3 DNA sequence: TGTGCCAGCAGTGACTACAGGGAAGGTTTAAGAGAGACCCAGTACTTC. Its translation is CASSDYREGLRETQYF.

This clone was observed a handful of times. The CDR3 region is CASSDLPGGPTDTQYF. In DNA form, the CDR3 reads TGTGCCAGCAGTGACCTCCCGGGGGGACCCACAGATACGCAGTATTTT. V and J are TRBV25-1 and TRBJ2-3; 7 nucleotides line up with TRBD2. CDR3 length: 16 residues. J lost 2 bases, V lost 3 bases, and 8 bases had no gene match. Germline V gene data show CDR1 as MGHDK and CDR2 as SYGVNS.

This sequence joins TRBV5-1 and TRBJ1-1; 11 nucleotides line up with TRBD1. Germline V CDR1 and CDR2: SGHRS, YFSETQ. The CDR3 runs 17 residues. The V and J ends lost 3 bases and 0 bases, in that order; junction bases with no gene match: 7. The CDR3 is CASSWAGTGGLNTEAFF. CDR3 sequence (DNA): TGCGCCAGCAGCTGGGCCGGGACAGGGGGGTTGAACACTGAAGCTTTCTTT.

This sequence joins TRBV7-2 and TRBJ1-2, with 7 positions matching TRBD1. The CDR3 loop spans 16 amino acids. Unmatched junction bases numbered 8, after V lost 0 bases and J lost 4 bases. CDR1 SGHTA and CDR2 FQGNSA come from the germline V gene. CDR3 loop: CASSLAGGQILYGYTF. As DNA, the CDR3 is TGTGCCAGCAGCTTAGCGGGGGGACAGATACTCTATGGCTACACCTTC.

The chain joins TRBV12-5 to TRBJ2-1; D possibly corresponds to TRBD2 (7 bases). This CDR3 region has 16 residues. Per germline, CDR1 LGHNT and CDR2 FRNRAP. Trimming removed 2 bases from V and 8 bases from J, with 19 bases in between. CDR3 amino acids: CASGLIVGGPSDEQFF. Here the CDR3 DNA reads TGTGCTAGTGGTTTGATCGTGGGGGGGCCTAGCGATGAGCAGTTCTTC.

The gene calls are TRBV10-3 and TRBJ1-1, with D maybe TRBD1 (5 bases). Trimming shortened V by 8 bases and J by 1 base, and 20 bases separated the two germline ends. The germline CDR1 and CDR2 sequences are ENHRY and SYGVKD. CDR3 length: 16 residues. The CDR3 here is CAIGILGQGGNTEAFF. The CDR3 coding sequence is TGTGCCATCGGAATTCTGGGGCAGGGAGGGAACACTGAAGCTTTCTTT.

This chain uses TRBV6-1 with TRBJ2-3; maybe TRBD1 (6 bases). V was cut by 6 bases and J by 3 bases, with 13 bases left in between. Per germline, CDR1 MNHNS and CDR2 SASEGT. The CDR3 loop spans 14 amino acids. The CDR3 here is CASRLQGYTDTQYF. The DNA for the CDR3 is TGTGCCAGCAGATTACAGGGTTATACAGATACGCAGTATTTT.

Turning to this clone: The sample has other DNA sequences that encode this CDR3 too. The chain combines TRBV5-1 with TRBJ2-2; D call uncertain. The CDR3 loop spans 15 amino acids. Germline loops: CDR1 SGHRS, CDR2 YFSETQ. V was shortened by 0 bases and J by 0 bases, with 6 bases between the two germline ends. CDR3: CASSLVQTNTGELFF. The CDR3, as DNA: TGCGCCAGCAGCTTGGTACAGACGAACACCGGGGAGCTGTTTTTT.

This clone was recorded a few times. The chain uses TRBV6-5 and TRBJ1-2; possibly TRBD1 for D (6 bases). CDR3 length equals 14 residues. Germline V gives CDR1 MNHEY, CDR2 SVGAGI. V shed 5 bases and J shed 9 bases, with 19 bases lying between them. In DNA, the CDR3 is TGTGCCAGCAGTGTTTCTCAGGGGAGTGTTAGCTACACCTTC. Translation gives CASSVSQGSVSYTF.

This clone was seen only a few times. The chain carries TRBV30 and TRBJ2-1; 10 bases are shared with TRBD1. CDR1 GTSNPN and CDR2 SVGIG come from the germline V gene (reference sequence). V lost 8 bases, J lost 8 bases, and 12 bases stayed unmatched. This CDR3 spans 14 amino acids. The DNA for the CDR3 is TGTGCCCAGGGACAGGGGACGCGGAGTGATGAGCAGTTCTTC. Its protein is CAQGQGTRSDEQFF.

Notes on this clone: Likely a read error: the CDR3 ends without its conserved phenylalanine or tryptophan. The rearrangement links TRBV5-8 to TRBJ1-6; TRBD1 might be the D (6 bases). The ends were cut back, 4 bases at V and 1 base at J, with 18 bases in the middle. CDR3 size: 18 residues. The germline gives CDR1 SGHTS, CDR2 YDEGEE. CDR3 coding DNA: TGTGCCAGCAGCATACCGGGACAAATAATTTCCTATAATTCACCCCTCCACCTT. It specifies CASSIPGQIISYNSPLHL.

The chain uses TRBV9 and TRBJ2-1, with 11 bases fitting TRBD2. Germline loops: CDR1 SGDLS, CDR2 YYNGEE. The CDR3 contains 15 residues. V dropped 2 bases and J dropped 6; count of bases not matched to a gene: 4. The CDR3 here is CASSVGTSGFNEQFF. CDR3 bases: TGTGCCAGCAGCGTGGGGACTAGCGGATTCAATGAGCAGTTCTTC.

The J gene is TRBJ1-5, the V gene TRBV4-2; perhaps TRBD1 as D (6 bases). The CDR3 is 17 amino acids. The V gene's germline CDR1 is LGHNA and CDR2 YNFKEQ. Trimming shortened V by 2 bases and J by 8 bases, and 22 bases separated the two germline ends. The CDR3 here is CASSQSVRTEKYEPQHF. The CDR3 region has the DNA TGTGCCAGCAGCCAATCAGTCCGGACAGAGAAATATGAGCCCCAGCATTTT.

This chain uses TRBV15 with TRBJ1-4; no firm D call. Trimming shortened V by 5 bases and J by 1 base, and 11 bases separated the two germline ends. Germline V CDR1 and CDR2: LNHNV, YYDKDF (reference sequence). This CDR3 has 15 residues. CDR3 amino acids: CATSVLGETNEKLFF. Here the CDR3 DNA reads TGTGCCACCAGCGTCCTCGGGGAAACTAATGAAAAACTGTTTTTT.

The table lists this clone with a few counts. The chain recombines TRBV6-5 with TRBJ2-7; 7 nucleotides match TRBD1. The germline V gene has CDR1 MNHEY and CDR2 SVGAGI. The CDR3 length is 15 residues. V shed 5 bases and J 0 bases; nucleotides not matched to a gene: 7. The chain's CDR3 is CASSPRQGNSYEQYF. CDR3 DNA sequence: TGTGCCAGCAGTCCTCGACAGGGAAACTCCTACGAGCAGTACTTC.

The chain couples TRBV5-1 to TRBJ2-1; D is ambiguous. Germline CDR1 reads SGHRS; CDR2 reads YFSETQ. Between the trimmed V and J ends, which lost 0 bases and 8 bases, there was a span of 9 bases. The CDR3 is 13 residues long. The CDR3: CASSLVESDEQFF. Here the CDR3 DNA reads TGCGCCAGCAGCTTGGTAGAGAGTGATGAGCAGTTCTTC.

The chain recombines TRBV7-9 with TRBJ2-3; 8 nucleotides align to TRBD1. Germline V lookup: CDR1 SEHNR, CDR2 FQNEAQ (reference sequence). V shed 0 bases, J shed 4 bases, and the junction held 6 bases outside the gene matches. The CDR3 covers 16 residues. CDR3 residues: CASSLARDRQSDTQYF. CDR3 DNA sequence: TGTGCCAGCAGCTTAGCGAGGGACAGGCAGTCAGATACGCAGTATTTT.

In the case of this clone: Because the CDR3 is missing its conserved closing phenylalanine or tryptophan, this is likely a read error. This chain's CDR3 is CASSVDAVNSPLHL. The CDR3, as DNA: TGTGCCAGCAGCGTAGATGCGGTTAATTCACCCCTCCACCTT. The rearrangement uses TRBV9 and TRBJ1-6; D ambiguous. Trimming left V 0 bases short and J 6 bases short, with 7 bases between. The V gene's germline CDR1 is SGDLS and CDR2 YYNGEE. This CDR3 is built from 14 residues.

The rearrangement links TRBV6-6 to TRBJ2-7, with D perhaps matching TRBD2 (6 bases). The V and J ends lost 6 bases and 5 bases respectively, with 14 bases between them. The CDR3 extends over 13 amino acids. Germline values: CDR1 MNHNY, CDR2 SVGAGI (reference sequence). CDR3 region: CASRGGRWDEQYF. CDR3 nucleotide sequence: TGTGCCAGCAGGGGGGGTCGGTGGGACGAGCAGTACTTC.